The sequence of this T cell receptor (beta chain) was determined in a study of blood T cell repertoires in COVID-19. Study summary: Donors in the United States, Italy and Spain gave samples during acute or convalescent COVID-19. Sample material is recorded as cDNA or gDNA derived from T cells, B-cell-depleted T cells, or PBMCs.

In the authors' workflow: For nucleated cells, counts were estimated from reference gene primer amplification. The method was immunoSEQ multiplex PCR; TCRdb's version includes in-frame clones alone and lacks a portion of them. V and J calls plus clone size are reproduced from that table; the DNA served to infer D and trimming. The sample has over 65,000 clones; 65% to 90% are singletons. Germline lookup yields CDR1 MGHRA and CDR2 YSYEKL. V dropped 1 base and J dropped 7; count of bases not matched to a gene: 5. The CDR3 sequence is 14 residues long. The TCR originated in a man older than 75 with acute or convalescent COVID-19. Material for sequencing was peripheral blood. The chain couples TRBV4-1 to TRBJ2-7; 9 bases align to TRBD1. CDR3 coding DNA: TGCGCCAGCAGCCAAGGACAGGGGGTGGGGGAGCAGTACTTC. Its translation is CASSQGQGVGEQYF.